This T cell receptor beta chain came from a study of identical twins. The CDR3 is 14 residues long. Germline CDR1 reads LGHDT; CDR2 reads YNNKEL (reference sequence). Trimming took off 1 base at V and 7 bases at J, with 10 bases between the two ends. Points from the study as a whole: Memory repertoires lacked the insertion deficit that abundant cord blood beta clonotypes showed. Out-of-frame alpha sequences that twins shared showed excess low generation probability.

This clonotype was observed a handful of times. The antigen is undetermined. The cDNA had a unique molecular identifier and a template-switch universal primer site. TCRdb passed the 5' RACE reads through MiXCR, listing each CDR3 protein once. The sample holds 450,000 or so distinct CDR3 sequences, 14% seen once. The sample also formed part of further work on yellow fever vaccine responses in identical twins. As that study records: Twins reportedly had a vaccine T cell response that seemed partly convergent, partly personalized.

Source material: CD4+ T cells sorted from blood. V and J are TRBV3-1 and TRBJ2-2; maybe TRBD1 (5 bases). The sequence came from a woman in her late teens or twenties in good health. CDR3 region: CASSQAGARGELFF. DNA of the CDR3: TGTGCCAGCAGCCAAGCTGGGGCTCGCGGGGAGCTGTTTTTT.